This is a list of T cell receptor beta chains from one sample in a study of blood T cell repertoires in COVID-19. TCRdb's copy holds only in-frame clones and misses some; the assay was immunoSEQ multiplex PCR. The sample holds fewer than 300,000 clones, around four fifths seen once. The sequencing input was peripheral blood. The receptors originated from an elderly man with acute or convalescent COVID-19. CDR3s include the opening cysteine and the closing phenylalanine or tryptophan. D genes are given only for firm matches. Clone sizes are given selectively: once, few, many, or a class where the clone is expanded.

J gene	D gene	clone size	V gene	CDR3 DNA	CDR3 protein
TRBJ2-5	TRBD1	NA	TRBV5-1	TGCGCCAGCAGCAGAAAATCCGGGACAGAGGAGACCCAGTACTTC	CASSRKSGTEETQYF
TRBJ2-2	NA	NA	TRBV7-6	TGTGCCAGCAGCCCCCCAGGGACAAAGGGGACCGGGGAGCTGTTTTTT	CASSPPGTKGTGELFF
TRBJ1-2	NA	NA	TRBV4-1	TGCGCCAGCAGCCAAATCGGACAGACTAACTATGGCTACACCTTC	CASSQIGQTNYGYTF
TRBJ2-1	NA	NA	TRBV20-1	TGCAGTGCTAGAGTAGCGGTTGAGCAGTTCTTC	CSARVAVEQFF
TRBJ2-1	NA	NA	TRBV7-9	TGTGCCAGCAGCCCGACATATTCCTACAATGAGCAGTTCTTC	CASSPTYSYNEQFF
TRBJ2-3	NA	NA	TRBV5-1	TGCGCCAGCGGCGGGGTTGCTAGCACAGATACGCAGTATTTT	CASGGVASTDTQYF
TRBJ2-6	NA	few	TRBV7-9	TGTGCCAGCAGCCCTGGCCAAACGGGAACTGGGGCCAACGTCCTGACTTTC	CASSPGQTGTGANVLTF
TRBJ2-2	TRBD2	NA	TRBV6-2/TRBV6-3	TGTGCCAGCAGTTACTCGATCACTAGCGGGGGCGCGAACACCGGGGAGCTGTTTTTT	CASSYSITSGGANTGELFF
TRBJ2-7	TRBD1	NA	TRBV29-1	TGCAGCGCCCAACCGGGACAGGGGTACGAGCAGTACTTC	CSAQPGQGYEQYF
TRBJ2-1	TRBD2	NA	TRBV19	TGTGCCAGTAGTCGCGGGGGGACAAACTACAATGAGCAGTTCTTC	CASSRGGTNYNEQFF
TRBJ2-7	NA	NA	TRBV7-2	TGTGCCAGCAGCTTAGCCCGTGTGGGAGGAACGGGGGGCAATTACGAGCAGTACTTC	CASSLARVGGTGGNYEQYF